Each of the 23 T cell receptor beta chains below was sequenced from the same sample in a study of Ad26.COV2.S vaccination and SARS-CoV-2 variants. Treatment defined: about 20 received Ad26.COV2.S at low or high dose, single or two shots; several received placebo; per-sample allocation not given. Specimen acquisition occurred on day 63 following the initial vaccine or placebo injection. TCRdb's copy holds only in-frame clones and misses some; the assay was immunoSEQ multiplex PCR. The sample records approximately 300,000 clones, around four fifths being singletons. Sequencing was performed on peripheral blood, taken in a trial of Ad26.COV2.S vaccine versus placebo. Receptor source: a person aged 18-60 years who received the Ad26.COV2.S COVID-19 vaccine or a placebo.

This chain links TRBV4-1 with TRBJ2-7, with TRBD1 identical over 7 bases. Looked up from germline, CDR1 is MGHRA and CDR2 is YSYEKL. CDR3 size: 16 residues. J was trimmed by 3 bases and V by 1 base; bases with no gene match: 9. This chain's CDR3 is CASSQGVFGDSYEQYF. The CDR3 DNA is TGCGCCAGCAGCCAAGGTGTCTTTGGGGACAGCTACGAGCAGTACTTC.

This chain links TRBV6-4 with TRBJ2-7; TRBD2 might be the D (6 bases). Germline V lookup: CDR1 MRHNA, CDR2 SNTAGT. This CDR3 contains 13 residues. Deletions cut 6 bases from V and 6 bases from J, with 15 bases between. In DNA form, the CDR3 reads TGTGCCAGCAGCGCAGCGGGTGGGACCGAGCAGTACTTC. Translated, it gives CASSAAGGTEQYF.

This clone has just one count. The V gene is TRBV28, the J gene TRBJ1-2; 7 bases fit TRBD1. V was pared by 5 bases and J by 8 bases, with 17 bases of the junction left unmatched. CDR3 length: 16 amino acids. Germline values: CDR1 MDHEN, CDR2 SYDVKM. The CDR3 DNA is TGTGCCAGCAGTCCGCTCCCCCCACAGGGGTTTGGCGGCTACACCTTC. Amino acids: CASSPLPPQGFGGYTF.

The V gene is TRBV19, the J gene TRBJ1-3; possible D gene TRBD1, 5 bases. V was clipped by 8 bases and J by 0 bases, with 17 bases between them. CDR1 LNHDA and CDR2 SQIVND come from the germline V gene (reference sequence). The CDR3 sequence is 16 residues long. CDR3 in amino acids: CASGSGTLYSGNTIYF. CDR3 DNA: TGTGCCAGTGGATCCGGGACCCTATACTCTGGAAACACCATATATTTT. The entire variable domain, with the rest obtained from reference TRBV19 and TRBJ1-3, is as follows: DGGITQSPKYLFRKEGQNVTLSCEQNLNHDAMYWYRQDPGQGLRLIYYSQIVNDFQKGDIAEGYSVSREKKESFPLTVTSAQKNPTAFYLCASGSGTLYSGNTIYFGEGSWLTVV.

The chain combines TRBV18 with TRBJ2-5; 7 nucleotides agree with TRBD1. The CDR3 extends over 13 amino acids. The junction had 0 bases not matched to a gene; V was cut back by 2 bases and J by 3 bases. Per germline, CDR1 KGHSH and CDR2 LQKENI. The CDR3 nucleotides are TGTGCCAGCTCACCAGGACAGGAAGAGACCCAGTACTTC. This encodes CASSPGQEETQYF.

The rearrangement joins TRBV6-2 or TRBV6-3 to TRBJ1-5; 9 bases are shared with TRBD1. Germline assignment: CDR1 MNHEY and CDR2 SVGEGT. V shed 5 bases, J shed 4 bases, and the junction held 6 bases outside the gene matches. This CDR3 has 15 amino acids. CDR3 DNA: TGTGCCAGCAGTCCCCCCGGGACAGGGAATCAGCCCCAGCATTTT. Residues: CASSPPGTGNQPQHF.

This clone came up a few times. This chain joins TRBV5-1 and TRBJ2-2; D unresolved. This CDR3 comprises 14 residues. V dropped 5 bases and J dropped 4 bases, with 12 bases sitting between them. Germline V gene data show CDR1 as SGHRS and CDR2 as YFSETQ. As DNA, the CDR3 is TGCGCCAGCAGTCCAGGAAGGGCCACCGGGGAGCTGTTTTTT. It is translated as CASSPGRATGELFF.

This chain's CDR3 is CASSPWGENEKLFF. The CDR3, as DNA: TGTGCCAGCAGCCCTTGGGGGGAGAATGAAAAACTGTTTTTT. The genes are TRBV7-6 and TRBJ1-4, with a possible D match to TRBD1 (5 bases). This CDR3 region has 14 residues. From germline, CDR1 is SGHVS and CDR2 FNYEAQ. Trimming took off 5 bases at V and 5 bases at J, with 12 bases between the two ends.

The table lists this clone with a count of one. This sequence joins TRBV18 and TRBJ2-3; TRBD1 matches 8 bases. The CDR3 sequence is 16 residues long. V lost 8 bases to trimming and J lost 2 bases; unmatched junction nucleotides: 12. The germline V gene has CDR1 KGHSH and CDR2 LQKENI. This chain's CDR3 is CASRGLDRVITDTQYF. For the CDR3, the DNA is TGTGCCAGCAGAGGATTGGACAGGGTCATCACAGATACGCAGTATTTT.

The chain joins TRBV6-6 to TRBJ2-7; the D is unclear. Trimming took off 6 bases at V and 0 bases at J, with 18 bases between the two ends. CDR1 and CDR2 (germline): MNHNY, SVGAGI (reference sequence). The CDR3 runs to 16 residues. CDR3 in amino acids: CASSTGDPTGSYEQYF. CDR3 bases: TGTGCCAGCAGCACCGGAGACCCCACCGGCTCCTACGAGCAGTACTTC.

The chain employs TRBV5-4 and TRBJ2-7; D is tentatively TRBD1 or TRBD2 (5 bases each). Trimming shortened V by 2 bases and J by 4 bases, and 16 bases separated the two germline ends. The germline V gene encodes CDR1 SGHNT and CDR2 YYREEE (reference sequence). The CDR3 has 15 amino acids. CDR3 nucleotide sequence: TGTGCCAGCAGCTTAAACCGGGACCTAAGTTACGAGCAGTACTTC. It encodes CASSLNRDLSYEQYF.

The V gene is TRBV7-2, the J gene TRBJ2-2; tentative D call: TRBD2 (5 bases). Trimming pared 3 bases from V and 6 bases from J, leaving 11 bases between. CDR1 is SGHTA, CDR2 FQGNSA, per germline. The CDR3 runs to 14 residues. For the CDR3, the DNA is TGTGCCAGCAGCTTGGAGGACTGGGCCGGGGAGCTGTTTTTT. Residues: CASSLEDWAGELFF.

V usage is TRBV11-1 and J usage is TRBJ2-7; 9 bases line up with TRBD1. The CDR3 loop spans 15 amino acids. The germline V gene encodes CDR1 SGHAT and CDR2 FQDESV (reference sequence). V dropped 3 bases and J dropped 4; count of bases not matched to a gene: 7. The CDR3 spells CASSLRDRATYEQYF. CDR3 sequence (DNA): TGTGCCAGCAGCTTGCGGGACAGGGCTACTTACGAGCAGTACTTC.

The V call is TRBV7-6, the J call TRBJ2-3; 12 bases line up with TRBD2. Germline V CDR1 and CDR2: SGHVS, FNYEAQ. Losses at the gene ends were 1 base for V and 8 bases for J; bases not matched to a gene: 7. CDR3 size: 16 residues. CDR3 amino acids: CASSLGTSGGQGTQYF. CDR3 nucleotide sequence: TGTGCCAGCAGCTTAGGAACTAGCGGGGGGCAGGGTACGCAGTATTTT.

Only one count was recorded for this clone. The J gene is TRBJ1-3, the V gene TRBV3-1 (or the pseudogene TRBV3-2); 7 nucleotides line up with TRBD1. Germline CDR1 and CDR2: LGHDT and YNNKEL (reference sequence). CDR3 length: 14 residues. J lost 4 bases, V lost 4 bases, and 4 bases had no gene match. The CDR3 region has the DNA TGTGCCAGCAGCCTACTACAGGGGGGAAACACCATATATTTT. Protein sequence: CASSLLQGGNTIYF.

The chain joins TRBV7-9 to TRBJ1-2, with a possible D match to TRBD1 (6 bases). Germline CDR1 SEHNR, CDR2 FQNEAQ (reference sequence). V gave up 5 bases and J gave up 1 base, with 14 bases separating them. The CDR3 runs 15 residues. The CDR3 spells CASSVQGLGNYGYTF. The CDR3 DNA reads as TGTGCCAGCAGCGTCCAGGGGTTGGGTAACTATGGCTACACCTTC. The full variable domain, its missing parts supplied by reference TRBV7-9 and TRBJ1-2, is DTGVSQNPRHKITKRGQNVTFRCDPISEHNRLYWYRQTLGQGPEFLTYFQNEAQLEKSRLLSDRFSAERPKGSFSTLEIQRTEQGDSAMYLCASSVQGLGNYGYTFGSGTRLTVV.

The chain joins TRBV19 to TRBJ2-3; 8 nucleotides agree with TRBD1. The J segment lost 8 bases and the V segment lost 7 bases, leaving 14 bases of the junction unmatched. Germline CDR1 is LNHDA and CDR2 is SQIVND (reference sequence). This CDR3 contains 15 residues. The CDR3 DNA is TGTGCCAGTAACGAACGACAGGGGCTCGCCTCTACGCAGTATTTT. Amino acid sequence: CASNERQGLASTQYF.

For the CDR3, the DNA is TGTGCCAGCAGTTACTTCGGGCAGGATCGGCGAAAACTGTTTTTT. This encodes CASSYFGQDRRKLFF. The rearrangement uses TRBV6-5 and TRBJ1-4; D is unresolved. Trimming cost V 1 base and J 10 bases, with 16 bases left between them. The CDR3 length is 15 residues. Germline V gene data show CDR1 as MNHEY and CDR2 as SVGAGI.

The gene calls are TRBV11-1 and TRBJ2-1; D call uncertain. The germline gives CDR1 SGHAT, CDR2 FQDESV (reference sequence). The ends were cut back, 6 bases at V and 5 bases at J, with 11 bases in the middle. The length of the CDR3 is 13 residues. CDR3 DNA: TGTGCCAGCAGTTTCGGTCTGAACAATGAGCAGTTCTTC. Translating it yields CASSFGLNNEQFF.

Details on this clone: A much larger clone lies a single base off, so this may be a read error. The J gene is TRBJ2-2, the V gene TRBV2; D gene unclear. CDR1 is SNHLY and CDR2 is FYNNEI in the germline V gene. Trimming left V 7 bases short and J 1 base short, with 7 bases between. There are 13 residues in the CDR3. The CDR3 protein is CASTRMNTGELFF. Here the CDR3 DNA reads TGTGCCAGCACCCGAATGAACACCGGGGAGCTGTTTTTT.

This chain links TRBV29-1 with TRBJ2-1; D not certain. CDR1 SQVTM and CDR2 ANQGSEA come from the germline V gene. This CDR3 has 16 residues. Trimming removed 2 bases at V and 2 bases at J, with 16 bases between. In DNA form, the CDR3 reads TGCAGCGTTGAAAGTGGGATAACCTTCCCCTACAATGAGCAGTTCTTC. Translation: CSVESGITFPYNEQFF.

The gene calls are TRBV6-5 and TRBJ1-5; 7 nucleotides line up with TRBD1. The V and J ends lost 4 bases and 4 bases, in that order; junction bases with no gene match: 7. Germline V gene sequence: CDR1 MNHEY, CDR2 SVGAGI. The CDR3 runs 15 residues. The DNA of the CDR3 is TGTGCCAGCAGTTTAACCGGGACAGCTAATCAGCCCCAGCATTTT. Its translation: CASSLTGTANQPQHF.

The chain employs TRBV5-3 and TRBJ2-7; no definite D call. TRBV5-3 falls under the ORF class, with uncertain function. This CDR3 has 14 residues. Trimming took off 1 base at V and 2 bases at J, with 10 bases between the two ends. The CDR3 DNA is TGTGCCAGAAGCTTGCCAGGCCTAACCTACGAGCAGTACTTC. Translating gives CARSLPGLTYEQYF.